This T cell receptor (beta chain) was recovered during a study of blood T cell repertoires in COVID-19. Study information: Both acute and convalescent COVID-19 samples were obtained from the United States, Italy and Spain.

The repertoire was sequenced with immunoSEQ multiplex PCR; TCRdb's copy has only in-frame clones and lacks some. The sample has under 200,000 clones, around 85% seen once; the top ten hold under 5%. V was cut by 7 bases and J by 0 bases, with 13 bases left in between. The CDR3 length is 15 residues. Per germline, CDR1 SGHRS and CDR2 YFSETQ. Sequencing was performed on peripheral blood. This receptor was identified in an older woman with acute or convalescent COVID-19. V usage is TRBV5-1 and J usage is TRBJ2-2, with a tentative D call TRBD1 (5 bases). The chain's CDR3 is CASYYDRSNTGELFF. Here the CDR3 DNA reads TGCGCCAGCTACTACGACAGATCGAACACCGGGGAGCTGTTTTTT.